The next 12 T cell receptor beta chains were all read from a single sample in a study of early T cells in non-severe SARS-CoV-2 infection. TCRdb passed the 5' RACE reads through MiXCR, listing each CDR3 protein once. The sample shows approximately 48,000 distinct CDR3 sequences, about 6% of them seen only once. The material sequenced was whole blood, taken at baseline. These receptors came from an adult who was a healthcare worker with PCR-confirmed SARS-CoV-2 infection or an uninfected control (not recorded which).

V gene TRBV6-5 combines with J gene TRBJ2-1; D is ambiguous. V lost 6 bases to trimming and J lost 0 bases, with 15 bases between them. CDR3 length equals 16 residues. From germline, CDR1 is MNHEY and CDR2 SVGAGI. The chain's CDR3 is CASRHRRLSSYNEQFF. The CDR3 nucleotides read TGTGCCAGCAGGCACAGACGGTTGAGCTCCTACAATGAGCAGTTCTTC.

V is TRBV7-9 and J is TRBJ2-5; TRBD1 matches 9 bases. Germline values: CDR1 SEHNR, CDR2 FQNEAQ (reference sequence). V dropped 5 bases and J dropped 0; count of bases not matched to a gene: 13. The CDR3 is 18 residues long. The CDR3 sequence: CASSPSSGTGPYQETQYF. CDR3 in DNA: TGTGCCAGCAGCCCCTCTTCCGGGACAGGGCCGTACCAAGAGACCCAGTACTTC.

With respect to this clonotype: A much larger clone lies a single base off, so this may be a read error. The V and J genes are TRBV7-9 and TRBJ1-5; D gene uncertain. The CDR3 runs to 13 residues. Germline CDR1 reads SEHNR; CDR2 reads FQNEAQ (reference sequence). CDR3 region: CVSSRPGPEPQHF. CDR3 in DNA: TGTGTCAGCAGCAGACCGGGTCCTGAGCCCCAGCATTTT.

This clonotype was picked up many times. CDR3 sequence: CASRVREGIGNTEAFF. CDR3 bases: TGTGCCAGCAGGGTCAGGGAGGGAATCGGAAACACTGAAGCTTTCTTT. The chain recombines TRBV6-1 with TRBJ1-1; tentative D call: TRBD1 (5 bases). Germline V gives CDR1 MNHNS, CDR2 SASEGT. The length of the CDR3 is 16 residues. V was cut by 6 bases and J by 2 bases, with 19 bases left in between.

This clonotype was found a few times. One end of the junction is discordant with germline, which a read error may explain. This sequence joins TRBV7-7 and TRBJ2-5; D gene unclear. The CDR3 runs to 13 residues. Per the germline V gene, CDR1 is SSHAT and CDR2 is FNYEAQ (reference sequence). Written as DNA, the CDR3 is TGTGCTAGCAGTAGGAACCTTGGGGAGACCCAGTACTTC. It translates to CASSRNLGETQYF. The variable domain in full, with the rest retrieved from reference TRBV7-7 and TRBJ2-5, is GAGVSQSPRYKVTKRGQDVTLRCDPISSHATLYWYQQALGQGPEFLTYFNYEAQPDKSGLPSDRFSAERPEGSISTLTIQRTEQRDSAMYRCASSRNLGETQYFGPGTRLLVL.

Details on this clonotype: A much larger clone lies one base from this, so it may be a read error. The V call is TRBV7-6, the J call TRBJ2-1; no firm D call. The CDR3 runs to 11 residues. Per germline, CDR1 SGHVS and CDR2 FNYEAQ. Deletions cut 7 bases from V and 9 bases from J, with 10 bases between. The CDR3 region has the DNA TGTGCCAGCACCTTGGGGATTGAGCAGTTCTTC. Translated: CASTLGIEQFF.

This clonotype was seen a few times. V usage is TRBV7-2 and J usage is TRBJ2-7; tentative D call: TRBD2 (6 bases). Germline assignment: CDR1 SGHTA and CDR2 FQGNSA. The CDR3 extends over 15 amino acids. V was cut by 5 bases and J by 3 bases, with 17 bases left in between. CDR3 sequence (DNA): TGTGCCAGCAGCCCGACCAGGGAGGTGAGCTACGAGCAGTACTTC. This encodes CASSPTREVSYEQYF.

The CDR3 DNA reads TGTGCCAGCACTCTTGGGGAGTCAGGGGAAGCTTTCTTT. It is translated as CASTLGESGEAFF. The V call is TRBV6-1, the J call TRBJ1-1; D is perhaps TRBD1 (5 bases). This CDR3 has 13 residues. Germline loops: CDR1 MNHNS, CDR2 SASEGT. V gave up 7 bases and J gave up 8 bases, with 17 bases separating them.

Only a few counts were recorded for this clonotype. This chain connects TRBV19 to TRBJ1-5; possible D gene TRBD1, 6 bases. The CDR3 sequence is 16 residues long. Trimming took 7 bases from V and 3 from J, leaving 19 bases between them. Germline V gene sequence: CDR1 LNHDA, CDR2 SQIVND (reference sequence). The CDR3 DNA reads TGTGCCAGTATCCAGGACAGCTCTATCTTCAATCAGCCCCAGCATTTT. This encodes CASIQDSSIFNQPQHF.

This clonotype turned up a few times. The chain employs TRBV6-2 or TRBV6-3 and TRBJ2-7; D remains ambiguous. The CDR3 sequence is 12 residues long. V gave up 4 bases and J gave up 1 base, with 5 bases separating them. Germline V lookup: CDR1 MNHEY, CDR2 SVGEGT. The DNA of the CDR3 is TGTGCCAGCAGTTGGGTGTCCTACGAGCAGTACTTC. Its translation: CASSWVSYEQYF.

As concerns this clonotype: Just one base apart from a much larger clone, this may be a read error. The chain combines TRBV3-1 with TRBJ1-3; D remains unclear. This CDR3 is 14 amino acids long. The germline V gene encodes CDR1 LGHDT and CDR2 YNNKEL (reference sequence). CDR3 sequence (DNA): TGTGCCAGCAGCCATATGGGAGCTGGAAACACCATAAATTTT. Its protein is CASSHMGAGNTINF.

This clonotype was seen ten or more times. The genes are TRBV11-2 and TRBJ2-7; possibly TRBD1 or TRBD2 for D (5 bases each). V dropped 5 bases and J dropped 1 base, with 18 bases sitting between them. Germline CDR1 reads SGHAT; CDR2 reads FQNNGV. The length of the CDR3 is 16 residues. In DNA form, the CDR3 reads TGTGCCAGCAGCCCACGCTCGTGGGGACCGTCCTACGAGCAGTACTTC. It specifies CASSPRSWGPSYEQYF.